This TCR beta chain was sequenced in a study of cytomegalovirus exposure and HLA in healthy donors. Study-wide findings and caveats: Later work found most CMV-associated TCR beta chains apparently HLA-restricted.

PCR involved 60 Vbeta and 13 Jbeta primers. Under the authors' procedure: In a later analysis, the count reached about 80 million unique TCR beta chains, with approximately 11 million shared. Sequencing was performed with immunoSEQ multiplex PCR; in TCRdb, only in-frame clones are kept and a portion is missing. V and J calls and clone size are as listed in that table; D and trimming were resolved from the DNA. Of about 92,000 clones in the sample, about 84% are singletons; the top ten hold over 2%. Healthy bone marrow donors made up the cohort. A few counts support this clone. Its antigen is not identified. The V end lost 0 bases, the J end lost 7 bases, and 7 bases lay between the germline ends. CDR3 size: 13 residues. Germline V gene sequence: CDR1 MGHRA, CDR2 YSYEKL.

The source material was PBMCs. This sequence originates from a young man in good health and CMV-seronegative. V usage is TRBV4-1 and J usage is TRBJ1-5; perhaps TRBD1 as D (5 bases). The CDR3 region has the DNA TGCGCCAGCAGCCAAGATCGGGGGCAGCCCCAGCATTTT. Encoded protein: CASSQDRGQPQHF.